The 4 T cell receptor beta chains below come from one sample, sequenced in a study of chemoradiotherapy in HPV16-positive cancers. The protocol was immunoSEQ multiplex PCR, while the TCRdb copy is restricted to in-frame clones and leaves out a portion. Here the sample spans about 22,000 clones, 70% to 90% being singletons. The sequenced sample was blood, obtained from a patient who underwent chemoradiotherapy. The receptors stem from a human donor with HPV-associated anogenital cancer.

The chain couples TRBV9 to TRBJ1-1; a weak D match, TRBD1 (5 bases). V was clipped by 3 bases and J by 5 bases, with 20 bases between them. Germline CDR1 is SGDLS and CDR2 is YYNGEE. The CDR3 consists of 16 residues. CDR3 loop: CASSDRDSSKKTEAFF. Written as DNA, the CDR3 is TGTGCCAGCAGCGACCGGGACTCCTCAAAAAAGACTGAAGCTTTCTTT.

The chain employs TRBV30 and TRBJ2-1, with D perhaps matching TRBD2 (5 bases). This CDR3 has 10 residues. Germline V gives CDR1 GTSNPN, CDR2 SVGIG (reference sequence). V was trimmed by 7 bases and J by 8 bases, leaving 9 bases between them. For the CDR3, the DNA is TGTGCCTTCCGGCGGGATGAGCAGTTCTTC. Translation gives CAFRRDEQFF. Full variable domain (remainder filled in from reference TRBV30 and TRBJ2-1): SQTIHQWPATLVQPVGSPLSLECTVEGTSNPNLYWYRQAAGRGLQLLFYSVGIGQISSEVPQNLSASRPQDRQFILSSKKLLLSDSGFYLCAFRRDEQFFGPGTRLTVL.

The chain uses TRBV5-6 and TRBJ2-2; unclear D gene. This CDR3 contains 14 residues. Trimming took off 0 bases at V and 4 bases at J, with 7 bases between the two ends. Germline CDR1 reads SGHDT; CDR2 reads YYEEEE. CDR3 residues: CASSLDSGTGELFF. In DNA form, the CDR3 reads TGTGCCAGCAGCTTGGATTCGGGCACCGGGGAGCTGTTTTTT.

V gene TRBV5-1 combines with J gene TRBJ2-2; no firm D call. The CDR3 has 13 amino acids. The germline gives CDR1 SGHRS, CDR2 YFSETQ. The V and J ends lost 3 bases and 5 bases respectively, with 8 bases between them. Written as DNA, the CDR3 is TGCGCCAGCAGCTCCGACACTACCGGGGAGCTGTTTTTT. Its translation is CASSSDTTGELFF.